These 29 T cell receptor beta chains were sequenced from one sample in a study of CXCR3-negative and CXCR3-positive naive CD8 T cells. UMI labels and 5' RACE were used to prepare the TRB cDNA libraries. TCRdb re-analyzed the 5' RACE reads; it lists each CDR3 protein once, without DNA. The sample features tens of thousands of distinct CDR3 sequences, with approximately 1% in its top ten. The source material was naive CXCR3- CD8+ T cells from blood. The subset here: CD45RO-CCR7+CD27+CD95- naive CD8+ T cells lacking CXCR3 (TNR3-). The receptors come from a human donor in good health. Some clones in this sample may be carry-over from other donors' samples.

The V call is TRBV29-1, the J call TRBJ2-6. Germline V gene sequence: CDR1 SQVTM, CDR2 ANQGSEA. The length of the CDR3 is 14 residues. Here the CDR3 reads CSVEDVGGANVLTF.

V and J are TRBV2 and TRBJ2-7; TCRdb names TRBD1, which stays unverified in the absence of DNA. The CDR3 is made up of 15 amino acids. Per germline, CDR1 SNHLY and CDR2 FYNNEI. The chain's CDR3 is CASSNDRTLGYEQYF.

The chain is built from TRBV29-1 and TRBJ2-1. Germline V gives CDR1 SQVTM, CDR2 ANQGSEA. CDR3 length: 14 residues. The CDR3 protein is CSVEDDSYHNEQFF.

The chain employs TRBV6-2 or TRBV6-3 and TRBJ1-1; there is no DNA to check the TCRdb D call of TRBD1. Germline CDR1 and CDR2: MNHEY and SVGEGT. The CDR3 contains 14 residues. This chain's CDR3 is CATSGGWRDTEAFF.

The chain uses TRBV29-1 and TRBJ1-1. The CDR3 has 14 amino acids. Germline V gene lookup returns CDR1 SQVTM and CDR2 ANQGSEA. The chain's CDR3 is CSAVDPTSGTEAFF. Full variable domain (rest looked up from reference TRBV29-1 and TRBJ1-1): SAVISQKPSRDICQRGTSLTIQCQVDSQVTMMFWYRQQPGQSLTLIATANQGSEATYESGFVIDKFPISRPNLTFSTLTVSNMSPEDSSIYLCSAVDPTSGTEAFFGQGTRLTVV.

The CDR3 loop is CASSLGGGLFTGELFF. The chain has TRBV7-8 and TRBJ2-2; TCRdb outputs TRBD2, but without DNA this stays unchecked. The germline V gene encodes CDR1 SGHVS and CDR2 FQNEAQ. This CDR3 is 16 amino acids long. The full variable domain, in which reference TRBV7-8 and TRBJ2-2 provide the parts outside the CDR3, is GAGVSQSPRYKVAKRGQDVALRCDPISGHVSLFWYQQALGQGPEFLTYFQNEAQLDKSGLPSDRFFAERPEGSVSTLKIQRTQQEDSAVYLCASSLGGGLFTGELFFGEGSRLTVL.

The V call is TRBV20-1, the J call TRBJ2-7; TCRdb picks TRBD2, but there is no DNA to check that call. Per the germline V gene, CDR1 is DFQATT and CDR2 is SNEGSKA (reference sequence). This CDR3 region has 14 residues. CDR3 sequence reads: CSARGTTTTYEQYF.

The chain combines TRBV7-2 with TRBJ2-5. CDR3 length: 14 residues. Germline CDR1 reads SGHTA; CDR2 reads FQGNSA. The CDR3 protein is CASRTPLPQETQYF.

The chain couples TRBV2 to TRBJ2-5; the TCRdb call, TRBD2, lacks DNA for checking. This CDR3 is 15 amino acids long. Germline V gene lookup returns CDR1 SNHLY and CDR2 FYNNEI. CDR3 amino acids: CASKGLAGEAETQYF.

The V call is TRBV4-3, the J call TRBJ1-5; TCRdb outputs TRBD1, but without DNA this stays unchecked. The CDR3 contains 13 residues. CDR1 and CDR2 from the germline V gene are LGHNA and YSLEER. CDR3 residues: CASSLPRGQPQHF.

The chain employs TRBV7-9 and TRBJ2-7; the D call from TCRdb, TRBD1, cannot be confirmed without DNA. The length of the CDR3 is 15 residues. CDR1 and CDR2 (germline): SEHNR, FQNEAQ (reference sequence). The CDR3 reads CASRPRGQGYYEQYF. Full variable domain (rest looked up from reference TRBV7-9 and TRBJ2-7): DTGVSQNPRHKITKRGQNVTFRCDPISEHNRLYWYRQTLGQGPEFLTYFQNEAQLEKSRLLSDRFSAERPKGSFSTLEIQRTEQGDSAMYLCASRPRGQGYYEQYFGPGTRLTVT.

CDR3 residues: CSVEPIQGAETQYF. The chain combines TRBV29-1 with TRBJ2-5; TCRdb names TRBD1, which stays unverified in the absence of DNA. The CDR3 consists of 14 residues. The V gene's germline CDR1 is SQVTM and CDR2 ANQGSEA.

The chain is built from TRBV2 and TRBJ2-2; there is no DNA to check the TCRdb D call of TRBD2. The CDR3 totals 14 residues. Germline V gene data show CDR1 as SNHLY and CDR2 as FYNNEI. CDR3 sequence reads: CASWTSGGTGELFF.

The V call is TRBV7-9, the J call TRBJ1-4. The CDR3 length is 13 residues. Germline V gene lookup returns CDR1 SEHNR and CDR2 FQNEAQ (reference sequence). The CDR3 reads CASSPADNEKLFF.

The chain couples TRBV5-1 to TRBJ1-1; TCRdb's D gene call, TRBD1, goes unchecked for lack of DNA. CDR1 and CDR2 (germline): SGHRS, YFSETQ. This CDR3 spans 14 amino acids. The CDR3 here is CASSWGQGDTEAFF.

V is TRBV29-1 and J is TRBJ2-7; TCRdb outputs TRBD1, but without DNA this stays unchecked. The CDR3 spans 11 residues. Germline-derived CDR1 and CDR2 are SQVTM and ANQGSEA. The CDR3 loop reads CSAGQGYEQYF.

The chain uses TRBV2 and TRBJ2-2; checking the TCRdb D call of TRBD2 is not possible without DNA. This CDR3 is built from 19 residues. Germline-derived CDR1 and CDR2 are SNHLY and FYNNEI. CDR3 protein: CASSEAGLAGALGTGELFF.

CDR3 protein: CSVDLVNYGYTF. The rearrangement links TRBV29-1 to TRBJ1-2. Germline assignment: CDR1 SQVTM and CDR2 ANQGSEA. The CDR3 is made up of 12 amino acids.

The rearrangement joins TRBV12-3 or TRBV12-4 to TRBJ2-7; TCRdb gives TRBD1 as the D gene, but with no DNA this cannot be confirmed. The CDR3 loop spans 14 amino acids. CDR3 sequence reads: CASSLAGQKYEQYF.

The V call is TRBV12-3 or TRBV12-4, the J call TRBJ1-1; TCRdb calls TRBD1, which cannot be checked without DNA. The CDR3 is 15 residues long. The CDR3 is CASSMPGQPNTEAFF.

This sequence joins TRBV29-1 and TRBJ1-1; TCRdb names TRBD1, which stays unverified in the absence of DNA. The CDR3 extends over 13 amino acids. CDR1 is SQVTM, CDR2 ANQGSEA, per germline. The chain's CDR3 is CSVGSGRNTEAFF.

The chain carries TRBV20-1 and TRBJ2-7; the D call from TCRdb, TRBD1, cannot be confirmed without DNA. Germline CDR1 DFQATT, CDR2 SNEGSKA (reference sequence). This CDR3 is 14 amino acids long. The CDR3 here is CSAREPGGTHGQYF.

The chain's CDR3 is CASSQVRANYGYTF. The chain combines TRBV4-1 with TRBJ1-2. The germline CDR1 and CDR2 sequences are MGHRA and YSYEKL. The CDR3 spans 14 residues.

The chain carries TRBV7-6 and TRBJ2-7; TCRdb designates TRBD2, a call that cannot be tested without DNA. The CDR3 covers 15 residues. CDR1 SGHVS and CDR2 FNYEAQ come from the germline V gene. CDR3 amino acids: CASSPSGGGSYEQYF.

The chain links TRBV5-4 to TRBJ2-2; TCRdb selects TRBD1, and the lack of DNA leaves this call unchecked. The CDR3 has 15 amino acids. The germline V gene has CDR1 SGHNT and CDR2 YYREEE (reference sequence). Here the CDR3 reads CASSLLGLGTGELFF.

This chain uses TRBV2 with TRBJ2-3. This CDR3 has 14 residues. Germline V lookup: CDR1 SNHLY, CDR2 FYNNEI. CDR3 sequence: CASSDITGTDTQYF.

This chain joins TRBV29-1 and TRBJ2-3; TCRdb's D gene call, TRBD2, goes unchecked for lack of DNA. This CDR3 is 15 amino acids long. CDR1 and CDR2 from the germline V gene are SQVTM and ANQGSEA. CDR3 protein: CSVEWAGGGTDTQYF.

The chain couples TRBV27 to TRBJ1-1; the TCRdb call, TRBD1, lacks DNA for checking. The CDR3 spans 15 residues. In germline, CDR1 is MNHEY, CDR2 SMNVEV (reference sequence). CDR3 amino acids: CASSLSRGVNTEAFF.

The chain is built from TRBV12-3 or TRBV12-4 and TRBJ2-1; as DNA is missing, the TRBD2 call by TCRdb cannot be tested. CDR3 length: 16 amino acids. This chain's CDR3 is CASSLSRSGAHNEQFF.